These 3 T cell receptor beta chains came from one sample sequenced in a study of Ad26.COV2.S vaccination and SARS-CoV-2 variants. This table comes from immunoSEQ multiplex PCR, and its TCRdb copy is limited to in-frame clones, with some not included. Altogether nearly 95,000 clones are present, under 90% being singletons, with the ten largest covering about 17%. Sample: peripheral blood, taken after recovery from COVID-19. The receptors come from a human donor who had recovered from COVID-19.

The gene calls are TRBV6-2 or TRBV6-3 and TRBJ1-1, with unresolved D. This CDR3 spans 14 amino acids. The germline V gene encodes CDR1 MNHEY and CDR2 SVGEGT. V gave up 7 bases and J gave up 9 bases, with 21 bases separating them. The CDR3 coding sequence is TGTGCCAGCACCCCCCGAGGACTGAACTTCAAAGCTTTCTTT. Translated, it gives CASTPRGLNFKAFF.

The gene calls are TRBV10-2 and TRBJ2-3, with 10 bases lining up with TRBD2. V shed 4 bases and J 3 bases; nucleotides not matched to a gene: 4. This CDR3 comprises 15 residues. Germline CDR1 reads WSHSY; CDR2 reads SAAADI. The CDR3 nucleotides are TGCGCCAGCAGTGCTAGCGGGAGTCCTACAGATACGCAGTATTTT. Translation: CASSASGSPTDTQYF.

This chain uses TRBV28 with TRBJ1-2; tentative D call: TRBD1 (5 bases). The V gene lost 10 bases and the J gene lost 3 bases, with 15 bases spanning the gap. The CDR3 runs 13 residues. CDR1 and CDR2 from the germline V gene are MDHEN and SYDVKM. DNA of the CDR3: TGTGCCATCCAAACAGGAAACTACTATGGCTACACCTTC. Encoded protein: CAIQTGNYYGYTF.